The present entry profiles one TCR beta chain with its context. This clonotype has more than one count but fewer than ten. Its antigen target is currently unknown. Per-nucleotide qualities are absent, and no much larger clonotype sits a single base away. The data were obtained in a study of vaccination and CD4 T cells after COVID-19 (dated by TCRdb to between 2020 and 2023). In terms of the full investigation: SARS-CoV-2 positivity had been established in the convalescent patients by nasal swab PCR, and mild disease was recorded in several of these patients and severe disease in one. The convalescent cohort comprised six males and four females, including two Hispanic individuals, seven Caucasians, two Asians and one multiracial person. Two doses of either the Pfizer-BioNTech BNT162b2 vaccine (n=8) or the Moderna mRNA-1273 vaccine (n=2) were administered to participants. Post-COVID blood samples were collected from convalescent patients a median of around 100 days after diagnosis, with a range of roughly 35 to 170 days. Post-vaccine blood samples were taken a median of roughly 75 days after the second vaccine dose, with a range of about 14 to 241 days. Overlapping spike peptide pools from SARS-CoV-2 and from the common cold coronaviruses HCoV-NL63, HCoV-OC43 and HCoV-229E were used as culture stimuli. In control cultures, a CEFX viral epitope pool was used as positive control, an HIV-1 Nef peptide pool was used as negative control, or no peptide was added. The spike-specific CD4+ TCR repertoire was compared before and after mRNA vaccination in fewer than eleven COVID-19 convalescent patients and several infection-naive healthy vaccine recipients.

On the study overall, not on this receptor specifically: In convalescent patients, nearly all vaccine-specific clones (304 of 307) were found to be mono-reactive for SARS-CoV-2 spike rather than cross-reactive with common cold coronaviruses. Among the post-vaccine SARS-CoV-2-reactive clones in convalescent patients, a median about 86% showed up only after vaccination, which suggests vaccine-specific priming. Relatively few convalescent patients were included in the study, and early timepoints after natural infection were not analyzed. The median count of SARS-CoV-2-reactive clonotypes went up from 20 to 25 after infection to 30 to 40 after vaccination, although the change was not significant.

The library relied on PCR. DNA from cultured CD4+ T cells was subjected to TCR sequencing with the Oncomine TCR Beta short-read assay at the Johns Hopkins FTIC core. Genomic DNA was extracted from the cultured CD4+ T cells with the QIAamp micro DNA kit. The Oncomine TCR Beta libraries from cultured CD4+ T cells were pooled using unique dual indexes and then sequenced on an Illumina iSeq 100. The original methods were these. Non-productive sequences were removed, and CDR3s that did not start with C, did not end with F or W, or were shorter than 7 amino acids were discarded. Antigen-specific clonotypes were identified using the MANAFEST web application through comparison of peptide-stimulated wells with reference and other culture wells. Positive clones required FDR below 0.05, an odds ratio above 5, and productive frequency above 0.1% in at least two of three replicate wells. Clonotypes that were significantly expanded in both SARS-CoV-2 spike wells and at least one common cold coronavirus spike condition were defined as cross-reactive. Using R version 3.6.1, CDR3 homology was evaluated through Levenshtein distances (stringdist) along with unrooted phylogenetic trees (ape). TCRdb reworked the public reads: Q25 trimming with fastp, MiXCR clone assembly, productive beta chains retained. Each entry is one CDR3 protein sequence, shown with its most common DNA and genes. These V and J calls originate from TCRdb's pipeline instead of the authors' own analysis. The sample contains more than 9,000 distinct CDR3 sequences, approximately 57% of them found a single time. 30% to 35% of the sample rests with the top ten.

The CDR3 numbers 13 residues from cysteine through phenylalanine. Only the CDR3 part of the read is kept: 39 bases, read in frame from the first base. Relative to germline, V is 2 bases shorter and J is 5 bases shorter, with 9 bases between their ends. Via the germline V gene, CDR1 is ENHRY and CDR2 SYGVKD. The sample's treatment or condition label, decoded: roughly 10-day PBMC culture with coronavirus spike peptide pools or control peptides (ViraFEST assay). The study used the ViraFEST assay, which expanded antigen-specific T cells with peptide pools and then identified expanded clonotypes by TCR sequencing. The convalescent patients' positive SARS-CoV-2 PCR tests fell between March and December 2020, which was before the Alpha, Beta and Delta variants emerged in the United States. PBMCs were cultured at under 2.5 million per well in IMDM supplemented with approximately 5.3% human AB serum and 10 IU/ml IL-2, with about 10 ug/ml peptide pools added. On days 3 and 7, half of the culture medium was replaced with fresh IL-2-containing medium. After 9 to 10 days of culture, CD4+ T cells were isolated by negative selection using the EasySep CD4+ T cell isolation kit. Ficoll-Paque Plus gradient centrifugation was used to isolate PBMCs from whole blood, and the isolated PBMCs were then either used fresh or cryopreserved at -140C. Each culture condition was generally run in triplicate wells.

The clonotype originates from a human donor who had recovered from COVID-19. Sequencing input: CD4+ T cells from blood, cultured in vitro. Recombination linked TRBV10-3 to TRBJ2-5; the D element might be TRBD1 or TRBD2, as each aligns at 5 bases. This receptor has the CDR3 CAISEGGRETQYF. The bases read TGTGCCATCAGTGAGGGGGGACGTGAGACCCAGTACTTC.